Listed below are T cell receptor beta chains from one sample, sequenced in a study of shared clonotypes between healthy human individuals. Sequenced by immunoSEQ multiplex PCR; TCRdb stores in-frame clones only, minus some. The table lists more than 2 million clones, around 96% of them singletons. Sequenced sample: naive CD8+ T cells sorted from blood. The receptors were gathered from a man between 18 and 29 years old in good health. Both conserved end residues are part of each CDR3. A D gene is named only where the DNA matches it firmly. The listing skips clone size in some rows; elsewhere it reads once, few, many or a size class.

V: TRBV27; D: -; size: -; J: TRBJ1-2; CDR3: CASSLSDSGGYTF; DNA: TGTGCCAGCAGTTTGTCAGACTCTGGAGGCTACACCTTC
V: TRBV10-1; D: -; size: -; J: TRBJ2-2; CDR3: CASSGANGELFF; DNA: TGCGCCAGCAGTGGCGCGAACGGGGAGCTGTTTTTT
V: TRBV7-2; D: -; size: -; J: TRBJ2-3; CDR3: CASSLLAGLSTDTQYF; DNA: TGTGCCAGCTCCCTCCTCGCGGGGCTTAGCACAGATACGCAGTATTTT
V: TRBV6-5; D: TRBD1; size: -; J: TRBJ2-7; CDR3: CASGDRSSYEQYF; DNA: TGTGCCAGCGGGGACAGGAGCTCCTACGAGCAGTACTTC
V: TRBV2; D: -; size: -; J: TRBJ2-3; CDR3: CASSEGPVGTDTQYF; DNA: TGTGCCAGCAGTGAAGGACCCGTTGGCACAGATACGCAGTATTTT
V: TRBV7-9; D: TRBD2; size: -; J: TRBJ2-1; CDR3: CASSSPPGLATEQFF; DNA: TGTGCCAGCAGCTCGCCCCCTGGACTAGCAACCGAGCAGTTCTTC
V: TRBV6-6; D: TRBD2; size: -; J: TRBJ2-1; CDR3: CASTSAGTYNEQFF; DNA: TGTGCCAGCACCTCAGCGGGGACCTACAATGAGCAGTTCTTC
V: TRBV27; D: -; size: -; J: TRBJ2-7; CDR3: CASNPGTRLDIYEQYF; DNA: TGTGCCAGCAACCCCGGGACCAGATTAGACATTTACGAGCAGTACTTC
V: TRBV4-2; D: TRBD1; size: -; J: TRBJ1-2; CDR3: CASAWTGEANYGYTF; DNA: TGTGCCTCTGCCTGGACAGGCGAAGCTAACTATGGCTACACCTTC
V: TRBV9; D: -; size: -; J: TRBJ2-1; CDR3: CASSPPAGLYNEQFF; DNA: TGTGCCAGCAGCCCCCCAGCGGGCCTGTACAATGAGCAGTTCTTC
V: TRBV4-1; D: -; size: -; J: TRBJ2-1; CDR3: CASSQGHTGEQFF; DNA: TGCGCCAGCAGCCAAGGACACACTGGTGAGCAGTTCTTC
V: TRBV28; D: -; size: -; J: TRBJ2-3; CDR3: CASSYDREGALTDTQYF; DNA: TGTGCCAGCAGTTACGACCGGGAGGGGGCATTGACAGATACGCAGTATTTT
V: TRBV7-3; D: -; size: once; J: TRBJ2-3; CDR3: CASSLFGGTDTQYF; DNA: TGTGCCAGCAGCCTGTTCGGGGGCACAGATACGCAGTATTTT
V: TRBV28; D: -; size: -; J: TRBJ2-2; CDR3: CASSSPRELFF; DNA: TGTGCCAGCAGTTCCCCGAGGGAGCTGTTTTTT
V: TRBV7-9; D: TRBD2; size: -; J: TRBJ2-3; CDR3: CASRPISGSSSTDTQYF; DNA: TGTGCCAGCAGACCTATTAGCGGGAGCAGCAGCACAGATACGCAGTATTTT
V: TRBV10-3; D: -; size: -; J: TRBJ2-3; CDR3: CAISPRDSDTQYF; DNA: TGTGCCATCAGCCCCCGGGACTCCGATACGCAGTATTTT
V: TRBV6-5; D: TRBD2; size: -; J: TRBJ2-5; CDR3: CASSFGGGAGETQYF; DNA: TGTGCCAGCAGTTTCGGCGGGGGGGCCGGTGAGACCCAGTACTTC
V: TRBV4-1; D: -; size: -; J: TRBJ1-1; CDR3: CASTLAPNTEAFF; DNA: TGCGCCAGCACCCTTGCCCCAAACACTGAAGCTTTCTTT
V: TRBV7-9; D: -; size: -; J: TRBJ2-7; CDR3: CASSFSSSYEQYF; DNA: TGTGCCAGCAGCTTCAGTAGCTCCTACGAGCAGTACTTC
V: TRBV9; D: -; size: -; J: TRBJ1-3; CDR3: CASSVDSSNGPGNTIYF; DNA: TGTGCCAGCAGCGTAGATTCGAGTAACGGGCCTGGAAACACCATATATTTT
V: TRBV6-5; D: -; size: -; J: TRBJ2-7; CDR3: CASSYSETLSYEQYF; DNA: TGTGCCAGCAGTTACTCCGAGACCCTATCCTACGAGCAGTACTTC
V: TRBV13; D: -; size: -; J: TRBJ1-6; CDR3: CASSPRVGSPLHF; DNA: TGTGCCAGCAGCCCCCGAGTAGGGTCACCCCTCCACTTT
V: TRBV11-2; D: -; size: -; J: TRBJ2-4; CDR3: CASSLAQGRNIQYF; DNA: TGTGCCAGCAGCTTAGCTCAGGGGCGAAACATTCAGTACTTC
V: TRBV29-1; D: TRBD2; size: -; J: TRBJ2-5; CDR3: CSAAKLAGGETQYF; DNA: TGCAGTGCGGCTAAACTAGCGGGGGGGGAGACCCAGTACTTC
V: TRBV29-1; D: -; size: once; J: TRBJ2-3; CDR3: CSVEGGQITDTQYF; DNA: TGCAGCGTTGAAGGGGGGCAGATCACAGATACGCAGTATTTT
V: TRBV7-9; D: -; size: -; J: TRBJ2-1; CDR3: CASSPDGGSYNEQFF; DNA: TGTGCCAGCAGCCCCGACGGGGGCAGCTACAATGAGCAGTTCTTC
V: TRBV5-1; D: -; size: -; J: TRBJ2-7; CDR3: CASSSNQVNPYEQYF; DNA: TGCGCCAGCAGCTCCAATCAGGTTAACCCCTACGAGCAGTACTTC
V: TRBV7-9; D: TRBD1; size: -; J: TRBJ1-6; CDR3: CASSSGGQGGSPLHF; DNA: TGTGCCAGCAGCTCTGGGGGACAGGGAGGATCACCCCTCCACTTT
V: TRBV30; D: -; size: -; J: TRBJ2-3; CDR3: CAWSVGGGTQYF; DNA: TGTGCCTGGAGTGTTGGAGGGGGTACGCAGTATTTT
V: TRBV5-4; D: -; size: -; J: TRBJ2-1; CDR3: CASSLGNEQFF; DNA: TGTGCCAGCAGCTTGGGGAATGAGCAGTTCTTC
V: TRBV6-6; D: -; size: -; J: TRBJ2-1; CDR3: CASSYSGGTDEQFF; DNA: TGTGCCAGCAGTTACTCAGGGGGGACCGATGAGCAGTTCTTC
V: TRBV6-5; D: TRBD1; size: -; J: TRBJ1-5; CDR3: CASSQTGNQPQHF; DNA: TGTGCCAGCAGCCAGACAGGGAATCAGCCCCAGCATTTT
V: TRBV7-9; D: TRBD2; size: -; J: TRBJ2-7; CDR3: CASSFSGLAGYEQYF; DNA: TGTGCCAGCAGCTTTTCAGGACTAGCGGGCTACGAGCAGTACTTC
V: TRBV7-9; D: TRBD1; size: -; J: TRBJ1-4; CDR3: CASSSAQGGDEKLFF; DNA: TGTGCCAGCAGCTCGGCACAGGGGGGGGATGAAAAACTGTTTTTT
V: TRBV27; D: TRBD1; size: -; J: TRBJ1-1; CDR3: CASSTGQGVLGNTEAFF; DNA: TGTGCCAGCAGTACAGGACAGGGAGTACTAGGGAACACTGAAGCTTTCTTT
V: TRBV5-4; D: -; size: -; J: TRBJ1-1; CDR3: CASSLVGSGTEAFF; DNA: TGTGCCAGCAGCTTAGTGGGATCCGGGACTGAAGCTTTCTTT
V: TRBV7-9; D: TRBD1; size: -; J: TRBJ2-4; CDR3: CASSLQGNGKNIQYF; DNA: TGTGCCAGCAGCCTACAGGGGAACGGCAAAAACATTCAGTACTTC